Below are 20 T cell receptor beta chains sequenced from a single sample in a study of cytomegalovirus exposure and HLA in healthy donors. Clones were read by immunoSEQ multiplex PCR, and TCRdb kept only the in-frame ones, dropping some. The data hold 150,000 to 200,000 clones, with more than 70% observed a single time. The sample was PBMCs. The receptors stem from a woman younger than 35 in good health and CMV-seronegative.

The V and J genes are TRBV4-1 and TRBJ1-6; maybe TRBD1 (6 bases). The CDR3 contains 16 residues. In germline, CDR1 is MGHRA, CDR2 YSYEKL. Trimming removed 1 base from V and 6 bases from J, with 13 bases in between. The CDR3 sequence is CASSQGQAVPNSPLHF. The DNA for the CDR3 is TGCGCCAGCAGCCAAGGACAGGCCGTCCCTAATTCACCCCTCCACTTT.

The chain combines TRBV2 with TRBJ1-2, with D maybe TRBD1 (6 bases). CDR1 is SNHLY, CDR2 FYNNEI, per germline. This CDR3 comprises 14 residues. V shed 5 bases and J shed 4 bases, with 14 bases lying between them. The CDR3 region has the DNA TGTGCCAGCAGTACCAGGGGAAGGTCCTATGGCTACACCTTC. Translating it yields CASSTRGRSYGYTF. The complete variable domain, with remaining parts taken from reference TRBV2 and TRBJ1-2, reads EPEVTQTPSHQVTQMGQEVILRCVPISNHLYFYWYRQILGQKVEFLVSFYNNEISEKSEIFDDQFSVERPDGSNFTLKIRSTKLEDSAMYFCASSTRGRSYGYTFGSGTRLTVV.

This sequence joins TRBV2 and TRBJ2-3; D call uncertain. Trimming took off 6 bases at V and 2 bases at J, with 6 bases between the two ends. This CDR3 comprises 12 residues. Germline CDR1 SNHLY, CDR2 FYNNEI. The CDR3 sequence: CASRADTDTQYF. For the CDR3, the DNA is TGTGCCAGCAGGGCGGACACAGATACGCAGTATTTT.

This chain links TRBV2 with TRBJ2-7; TRBD1 agrees at 10 bases. This CDR3 comprises 15 residues. Germline V gene lookup returns CDR1 SNHLY and CDR2 FYNNEI. Trimming at V came to 5 bases and at J to 7 bases, leaving 11 bases not matched to a gene. In DNA, the CDR3 is TGTGCCAGCAGTAAACCGGGACAGGGGACGGGGGAGCAGTACTTC. This translates into CASSKPGQGTGEQYF.

The V call is TRBV11-2, the J call TRBJ2-2; 8 nucleotides line up with TRBD2. The CDR3 runs to 19 residues. The germline V gene encodes CDR1 SGHAT and CDR2 FQNNGV. Trimming cost V 4 bases and J 2 bases; bases outside gene matches: 15. The CDR3 coding sequence is TGTGCCAGCAGCTCGTGGCCCCCCCCCGGGAGGGGCAACACCGGGGAGCTGTTTTTT. Residues: CASSSWPPPGRGNTGELFF. Full variable domain (rest looked up from reference TRBV11-2 and TRBJ2-2): EAGVAQSPRYKIIEKRQSVAFWCNPISGHATLYWYQQILGQGPKLLIQFQNNGVVDDSQLPKDRFSAERLKGVDSTLKIQPAKLEDSAVYLCASSSWPPPGRGNTGELFFGEGSRLTVL.

The V call is TRBV30, the J call TRBJ2-1; 8 bases map to TRBD1. Per germline, CDR1 GTSNPN and CDR2 SVGIG (reference sequence). There are 13 residues in the CDR3. Trimming at V came to 3 bases and at J to 9 bases, leaving 7 bases not matched to a gene. CDR3 amino acids: CAWSATGGTEQFF. The CDR3 DNA is TGTGCCTGGAGCGCCACAGGGGGTACTGAGCAGTTCTTC.

V gene TRBV10-1 combines with J gene TRBJ2-3, with 8 bases fitting TRBD1. V trimming: 6 bases; J trimming: 9 bases; junction bases outside the gene matches: 11. The CDR3 is 14 amino acids. Per germline, CDR1 WNHNN and CDR2 SYGVQD (reference sequence). The CDR3 DNA is TGCGCCAGCAGCGCAGATCCCAGGGGGCTCACGCAGTATTTT. Protein sequence: CASSADPRGLTQYF.

The chain joins TRBV13 to TRBJ2-7, with 7 bases fitting TRBD1. V was pared by 5 bases and J by 1 base, with 8 bases of the junction left unmatched. Germline-derived CDR1 and CDR2 are PRHDT and FYEKMQ (reference sequence). The CDR3 contains 15 residues. For the CDR3, the DNA is TGTGCCAGCAGCCCCCCCGGGACAGCTTCCTACGAGCAGTACTTC. Protein product: CASSPPGTASYEQYF.

This clone appeared a few times. The chain joins TRBV10-2 to TRBJ1-1; D not certain. The CDR3 is made up of 14 amino acids. CDR1 and CDR2 (germline): WSHSY, SAAADI. Trimming stripped 6 bases from V and 7 bases from J, with 18 bases between. Written as DNA, the CDR3 is TGCGCCAGCAGACCCGACCGTTTTGAGGGTGAAGCTTTCTTT. This encodes CASRPDRFEGEAFF.

This chain links TRBV6-1 with TRBJ1-2, with D hard to call. There are 13 residues in the CDR3. The germline V and J ends were trimmed by 6 bases and 2 bases, with 10 bases remaining between them. Germline CDR1 reads MNHNS; CDR2 reads SASEGT. CDR3: CASSEALNYGYTF. In DNA, the CDR3 is TGTGCCAGCAGCGAGGCTTTGAACTATGGCTACACCTTC.

The chain couples TRBV9 to TRBJ1-2; a possible D gene is TRBD1 (6 bases). Between the trimmed V and J ends, which lost 4 bases and 4 bases, there was a span of 14 bases. The CDR3 consists of 14 residues. Per the germline V gene, CDR1 is SGDLS and CDR2 is YYNGEE. Here the CDR3 reads CASSTGQPTYGYTF. DNA for the CDR3: TGTGCCAGCAGCACGGGACAACCCACCTATGGCTACACCTTC.

The rearrangement links TRBV11-2 to TRBJ2-3, with TRBD2 as a possible D gene (8 bases). This CDR3 is 15 amino acids long. Germline loops: CDR1 SGHAT, CDR2 FQNNGV. V lost 5 bases, J lost 4 bases, and 16 bases lay in between. The CDR3 reads CASSPGGLESDTQYF. In DNA form, the CDR3 reads TGTGCCAGCAGCCCAGGGGGACTAGAGTCAGATACGCAGTATTTT.

The chain joins TRBV15 to TRBJ2-7; D is possibly TRBD2 (5 bases). CDR1 is LNHNV and CDR2 is YYDKDF in the germline V gene (reference sequence). Trimming removed 1 base from V and 3 bases from J, with 13 bases in between. This CDR3 contains 15 residues. The DNA for the CDR3 is TGTGCCACCAGCAGAGGACGAGGGTTGATCTACGAGCAGTACTTC. Its translation is CATSRGRGLIYEQYF.

The CDR3 reads CASSSRTGLAKNIQYF. The CDR3, as DNA: TGTGCCAGCAGCAGCCGGACAGGGTTGGCCAAAAACATTCAGTACTTC. This rearrangement joins TRBV4-2 to TRBJ2-4, with TRBD1 matching 8 bases. The ends lost 5 bases at V and 1 base at J; junction bases unmatched: 7. The CDR3 runs to 16 residues. From germline, CDR1 is LGHNA and CDR2 YNFKEQ.

The chain combines TRBV2 with TRBJ2-3; no definite D call. Germline CDR1 is SNHLY and CDR2 is FYNNEI. Trimming cost V 3 bases and J 1 base, with 8 bases left between them. CDR3 length: 14 residues. As DNA, the CDR3 is TGTGCCAGCAGTGAGAACAGCCGCACAGATACGCAGTATTTT. Translating it yields CASSENSRTDTQYF.

The J gene is TRBJ2-1, the V gene TRBV18; D is possibly TRBD1 (6 bases). CDR1 is KGHSH, CDR2 LQKENI, per germline. The CDR3 is made up of 13 amino acids. V was cut by 2 bases and J by 9 bases, with 11 bases left in between. CDR3 region: CASSPGLDSEQFF. As DNA, the CDR3 is TGTGCCAGCTCACCAGGCCTGGACAGTGAGCAGTTCTTC.

The table lists this clone with a few counts. The chain employs TRBV25-1 and TRBJ1-2, with D maybe TRBD1 (5 bases). Trimming took 8 bases from V and 8 from J, leaving 18 bases between them. This CDR3 is built from 13 residues. The germline gives CDR1 MGHDK, CDR2 SYGVNS. CDR3 DNA: TGTGCCAGCGCCAAGACAGCAAATTTGGGCTACACCTTC. Translation gives CASAKTANLGYTF.

This rearrangement joins TRBV25-1 to TRBJ2-2, with D possibly TRBD2 on 5 matching bases. The CDR3 runs to 13 residues. The germline V gene has CDR1 MGHDK and CDR2 SYGVNS. Trimming left V 6 bases short and J 5 bases short, with 10 bases between. As DNA, the CDR3 is TGTGCCAGCAGCTTATCGGGGACCGGGGAGCTGTTTTTT. Translated, it gives CASSLSGTGELFF.

This CDR3 reads CASSIRTGVGDTQYF. As DNA, the CDR3 is TGTGCCAGTAGCATACGGACAGGGGTGGGAGATACGCAGTATTTT. The chain has TRBV19 and TRBJ2-3, with TRBD1 matching over 9 bases. Germline assignment: CDR1 LNHDA and CDR2 SQIVND (reference sequence). The J segment lost 5 bases and the V segment lost 6 bases, leaving 9 bases of the junction unmatched. This CDR3 comprises 15 residues. Full variable domain (remainder filled in from reference TRBV19 and TRBJ2-3): DGGITQSPKYLFRKEGQNVTLSCEQNLNHDAMYWYRQDPGQGLRLIYYSQIVNDFQKGDIAEGYSVSREKKESFPLTVTSAQKNPTAFYLCASSIRTGVGDTQYFGPGTRLTVL.

The genes are TRBV18 and TRBJ1-2; the D is unclear. The CDR3 is made up of 13 amino acids. Looked up from germline, CDR1 is KGHSH and CDR2 is LQKENI. With 3 bases removed from V and 4 bases from J, the gap between germline ends came to 9 bases. The CDR3 sequence: CASSPEPSYGYTF. As DNA, the CDR3 is TGTGCCAGCTCACCGGAGCCCAGCTATGGCTACACCTTC.